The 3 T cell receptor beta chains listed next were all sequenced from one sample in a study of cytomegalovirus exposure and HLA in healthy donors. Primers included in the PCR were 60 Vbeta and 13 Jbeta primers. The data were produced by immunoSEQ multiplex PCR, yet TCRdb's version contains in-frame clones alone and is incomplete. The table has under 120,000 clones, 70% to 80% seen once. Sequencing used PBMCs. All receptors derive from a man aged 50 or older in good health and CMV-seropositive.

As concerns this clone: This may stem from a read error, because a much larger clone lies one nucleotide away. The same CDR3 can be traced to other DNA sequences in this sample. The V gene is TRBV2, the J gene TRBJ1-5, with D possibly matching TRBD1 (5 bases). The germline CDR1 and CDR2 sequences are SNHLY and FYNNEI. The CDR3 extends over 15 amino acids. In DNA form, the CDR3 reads TGTGCCAGCAGCGGCGACAGATATAGCAATCAGCCCCAGCATTTC. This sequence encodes CASSGDRYSNQPQHF.

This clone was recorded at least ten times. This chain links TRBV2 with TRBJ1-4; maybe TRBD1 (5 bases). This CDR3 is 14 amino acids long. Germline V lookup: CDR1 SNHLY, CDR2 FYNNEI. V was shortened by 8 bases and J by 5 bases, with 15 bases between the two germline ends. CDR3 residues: CASRWGRQNEKLFF. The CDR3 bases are TGTGCCAGCCGATGGGGCAGGCAAAATGAAAAACTGTTTTTT.

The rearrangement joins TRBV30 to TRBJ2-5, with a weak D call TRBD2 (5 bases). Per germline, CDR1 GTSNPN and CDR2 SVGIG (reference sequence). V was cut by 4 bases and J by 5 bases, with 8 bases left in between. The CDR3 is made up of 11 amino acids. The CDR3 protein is CAWTGEETQYF. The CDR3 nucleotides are TGTGCCTGGACTGGGGAGGAGACCCAGTACTTC. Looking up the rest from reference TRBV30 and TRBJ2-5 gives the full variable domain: SQTIHQWPATLVQPVGSPLSLECTVEGTSNPNLYWYRQAAGRGLQLLFYSVGIGQISSEVPQNLSASRPQDRQFILSSKKLLLSDSGFYLCAWTGEETQYFGPGTRLLVL.